This T cell receptor (beta chain) was retrieved from a study of stem cell transplantation in POMP-related autoinflammatory disease. CDR1 is SGHAT, CDR2 FQDESV, per germline (reference sequence). The CDR3 is 13 amino acids. V lost 4 bases, J lost 12 bases, and 5 bases stayed unmatched. The repertoire was sequenced with immunoSEQ multiplex PCR; TCRdb's copy has only in-frame clones and lacks some. The repertoire holds tens of thousands of clones, with roughly 93% as singletons. Sequenced here: CD4+ T cells from PBMCs, sampled after stem cell transplantation. The clonotype comes from a human patient with POMP-related autoinflammation and immune dysregulation (PRAID). Some T cells may originate from the graft donor. The V call is TRBV11-1, the J call TRBJ1-6; 8 bases line up with TRBD1. CDR3 loop: CASSSDRARPLHF. CDR3 coding DNA: TGTGCCAGCAGCTCGGACAGGGCGAGACCCCTCCACTTT.